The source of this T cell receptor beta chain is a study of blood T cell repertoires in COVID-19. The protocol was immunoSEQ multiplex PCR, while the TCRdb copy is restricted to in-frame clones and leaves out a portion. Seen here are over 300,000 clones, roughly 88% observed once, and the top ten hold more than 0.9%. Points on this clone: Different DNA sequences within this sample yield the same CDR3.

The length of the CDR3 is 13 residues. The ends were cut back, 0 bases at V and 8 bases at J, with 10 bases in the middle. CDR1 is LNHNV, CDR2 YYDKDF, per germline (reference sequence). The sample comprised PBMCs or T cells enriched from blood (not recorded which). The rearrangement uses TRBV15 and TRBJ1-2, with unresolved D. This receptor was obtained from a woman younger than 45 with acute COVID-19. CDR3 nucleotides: TGTGCCACCAGCAGAGATCCCGGAGGGGGCTACACCTTC. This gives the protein CATSRDPGGGYTF.